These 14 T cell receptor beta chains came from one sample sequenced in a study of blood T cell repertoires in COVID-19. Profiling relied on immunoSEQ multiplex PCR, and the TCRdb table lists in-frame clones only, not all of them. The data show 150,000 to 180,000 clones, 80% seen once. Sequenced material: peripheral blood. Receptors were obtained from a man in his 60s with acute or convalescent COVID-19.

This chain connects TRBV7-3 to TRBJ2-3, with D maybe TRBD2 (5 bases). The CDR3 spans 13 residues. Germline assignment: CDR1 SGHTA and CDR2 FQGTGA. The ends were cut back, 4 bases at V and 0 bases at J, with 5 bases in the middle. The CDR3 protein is CASSWTSTDTQYF. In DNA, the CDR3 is TGTGCCAGCAGCTGGACTAGCACAGATACGCAGTATTTT.

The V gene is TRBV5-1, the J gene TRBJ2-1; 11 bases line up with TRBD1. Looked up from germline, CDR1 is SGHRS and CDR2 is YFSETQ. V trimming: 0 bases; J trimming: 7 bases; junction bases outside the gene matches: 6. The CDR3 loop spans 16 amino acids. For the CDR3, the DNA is TGCGCCAGCAGCTTGGGTGCCGGGACAGGGGGTAATGAGCAGTTCTTC. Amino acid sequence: CASSLGAGTGGNEQFF. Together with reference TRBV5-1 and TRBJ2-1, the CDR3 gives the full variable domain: KAGVTQTPRYLIKTRGQQVTLSCSPISGHRSVSWYQQTPGQGLQFLFEYFSETQRNKGNFPGRFSGRQFSNSRSEMNVSTLELGDSALYLCASSLGAGTGGNEQFFGPGTRLTVL.

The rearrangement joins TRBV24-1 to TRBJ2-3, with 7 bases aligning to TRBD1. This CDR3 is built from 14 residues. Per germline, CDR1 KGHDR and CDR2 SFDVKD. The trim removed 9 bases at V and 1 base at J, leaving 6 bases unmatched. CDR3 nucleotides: TGTGCCACCGCTACAGGGGTCGGCACAGATACGCAGTATTTT. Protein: CATATGVGTDTQYF.

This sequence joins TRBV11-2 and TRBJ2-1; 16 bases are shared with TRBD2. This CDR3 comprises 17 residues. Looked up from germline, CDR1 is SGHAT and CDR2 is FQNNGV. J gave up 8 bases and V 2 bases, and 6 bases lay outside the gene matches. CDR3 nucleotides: TGTGCCAGCAGCTTACAAGGGACTAGCGGGAGGGTCGATGAGCAGTTCTTC. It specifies CASSLQGTSGRVDEQFF.

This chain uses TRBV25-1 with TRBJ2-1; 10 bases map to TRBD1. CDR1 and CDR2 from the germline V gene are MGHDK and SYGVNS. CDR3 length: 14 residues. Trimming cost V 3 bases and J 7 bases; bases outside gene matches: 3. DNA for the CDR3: TGTGCCAGCAGTGAGGGACAGGGGCGGAATGAGCAGTTCTTC. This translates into CASSEGQGRNEQFF.

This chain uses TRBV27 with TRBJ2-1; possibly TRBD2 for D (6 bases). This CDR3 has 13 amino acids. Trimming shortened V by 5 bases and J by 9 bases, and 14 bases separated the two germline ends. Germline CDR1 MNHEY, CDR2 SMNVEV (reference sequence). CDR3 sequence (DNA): TGTGCCAGCAGTACATTCCGCGGGGTTGAGCAGTTCTTC. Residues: CASSTFRGVEQFF.

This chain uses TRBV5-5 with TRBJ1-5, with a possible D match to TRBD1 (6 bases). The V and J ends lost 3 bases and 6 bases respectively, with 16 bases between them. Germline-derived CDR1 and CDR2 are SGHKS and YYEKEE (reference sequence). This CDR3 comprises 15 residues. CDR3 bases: TGTGCCAGCAGCTGGGAGGGGGTTGGAGGTCAGCCCCAGCATTTT. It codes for CASSWEGVGGQPQHF.

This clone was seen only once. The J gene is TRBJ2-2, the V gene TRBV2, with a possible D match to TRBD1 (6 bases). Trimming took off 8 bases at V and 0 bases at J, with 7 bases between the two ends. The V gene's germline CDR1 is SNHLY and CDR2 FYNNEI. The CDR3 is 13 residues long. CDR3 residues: CASGGANTGELFF. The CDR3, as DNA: TGTGCCAGCGGGGGCGCGAACACCGGGGAGCTGTTTTTT.

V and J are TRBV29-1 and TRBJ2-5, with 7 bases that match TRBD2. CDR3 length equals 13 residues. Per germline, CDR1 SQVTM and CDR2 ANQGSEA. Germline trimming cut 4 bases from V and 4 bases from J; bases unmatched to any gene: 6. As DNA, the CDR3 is TGCAGCGTTGGGTCGGGGGGTCCAGAGACCCAGTACTTC. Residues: CSVGSGGPETQYF.

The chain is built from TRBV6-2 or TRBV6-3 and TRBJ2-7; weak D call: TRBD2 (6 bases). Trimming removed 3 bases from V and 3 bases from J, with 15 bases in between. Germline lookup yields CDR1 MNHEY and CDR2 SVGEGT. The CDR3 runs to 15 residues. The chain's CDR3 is CASSYGGSGGYEQYF. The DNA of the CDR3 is TGTGCCAGCAGTTATGGTGGTAGCGGAGGCTACGAGCAGTACTTC.

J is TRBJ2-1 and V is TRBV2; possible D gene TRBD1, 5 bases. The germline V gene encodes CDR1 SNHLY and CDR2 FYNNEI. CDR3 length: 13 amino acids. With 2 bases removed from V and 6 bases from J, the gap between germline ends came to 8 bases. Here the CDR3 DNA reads TGTGCCAGCAGTGAACTGGGGCCCAATGAGCAGTTCTTC. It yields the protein CASSELGPNEQFF.

The CDR3 sequence is CASSRQGRNGYTF. The CDR3 nucleotides are TGTGCCAGCAGCCGACAGGGAAGGAATGGCTACACCTTC. The V and J genes are TRBV7-2 and TRBJ1-2, with 7 bases identical to TRBD1. The CDR3 contains 13 residues. The germline V gene has CDR1 SGHTA and CDR2 FQGNSA. V lost 5 bases and J lost 6; bases outside the gene matches: 6.

CDR3 sequence: CASSRQGAINYGYTF. In DNA form, the CDR3 reads TGTGCCAGCAGTAGACAGGGGGCTATTAACTATGGCTACACCTTC. The rearrangement links TRBV7-2 to TRBJ1-2; TRBD1 matches 10 bases. The CDR3 length is 15 residues. Unmatched junction bases numbered 5, after V lost 6 bases and J lost 1 base. The germline CDR1 and CDR2 sequences are SGHTA and FQGNSA.

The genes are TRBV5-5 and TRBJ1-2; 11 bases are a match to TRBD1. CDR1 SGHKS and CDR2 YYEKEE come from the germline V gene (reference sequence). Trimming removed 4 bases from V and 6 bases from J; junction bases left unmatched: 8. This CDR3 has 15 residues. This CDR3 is CASSPRGQGDHGYTF. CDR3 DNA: TGTGCCAGCAGCCCCCGGGGACAGGGGGATCATGGCTACACCTTC.